One sample yielded the 28 T cell receptor beta chains listed below, sequenced in a study of read filtering for tumor transcriptome and immune sequencing (dated by TCRdb to 2018 to 2020). The instrument given in TCRdb is Illumina HiSeq 4000. TCR libraries were constructed from 400 ng RNA using the Immunoverse kit, and molecular barcoded adaptors covering alpha/delta and beta/gamma chains were employed. The raw public data were reprocessed by TCRdb itself: fastp quality trimming at Q25, MiXCR clonotype calling, in-frame beta chains only. Every distinct CDR3 protein forms one entry, paired with its most common genes and DNA. Within this sample are over 55,000 distinct CDR3 sequences, with around 14% of them counted one time only. The ten biggest clones cover 45% of the sample. The specimen was a population of CD138-negative cells sorted from bone marrow. The sample's cell subset or site, from its label and the paper: bone marrow mononuclear cells depleted of CD138+ plasma/myeloma cells by negative magnetic selection. The receptor set was obtained from a donor at least 40 years old with multiple myeloma.

This clonotype occurred many times. The V call is TRBV5-1, the J call TRBJ2-5; D uncertain. V was trimmed by 4 bases and J by 5 bases, leaving 18 bases between them. The CDR3 spans 15 residues. Germline V gene lookup returns CDR1 SGHRS and CDR2 YFSETQ. CDR3 residues: CASSRADTTYETQYF. In nucleotides, the CDR3 is TGCGCCAGCAGCCGGGCTGATACTACGTATGAGACCCAGTACTTC.

There are many counts of this clonotype. This chain joins TRBV7-3 and TRBJ2-1; TRBD1 matches 7 bases. Germline assignment: CDR1 SGHTA and CDR2 FQGTGA. This CDR3 region has 15 residues. V dropped 6 bases and J dropped 2; count of bases not matched to a gene: 7. CDR3 sequence reads: CASSIGGLTYNEQFF. The CDR3 DNA follows: TGTGCCAGCAGTATAGGGGGCTTGACCTACAATGAGCAGTTCTTC.

This clonotype turned up a few times. The V gene is TRBV20-1, the J gene TRBJ2-7; D possibly uses TRBD1 or TRBD2 (5 bases each). CDR1 is DFQATT and CDR2 is SNEGSKA in the germline V gene (reference sequence). CDR3 length: 13 amino acids. Trimming shortened V by 4 bases and J by 4 bases, and 14 bases separated the two germline ends. The CDR3 loop reads CSANRDGGYEQYF. The CDR3 coding sequence is TGCAGTGCTAACCGGGACGGCGGTTACGAGCAGTACTTC.

This clonotype was found many times. The rearrangement links TRBV20-1 to TRBJ2-1; D possibly corresponds to TRBD1 (5 bases). This CDR3 contains 12 residues. V was shortened by 2 bases and J by 9 bases, with 11 bases between the two germline ends. Germline CDR1 reads DFQATT; CDR2 reads SNEGSKA (reference sequence). The DNA for the CDR3 is TGCAGTGCTAGAAGGGGTCCCGGTGAGCAGTTCTTC. Its translation: CSARRGPGEQFF.

Turning to this clonotype: This may be a read error, as it is one base from a much larger clone. This rearrangement joins TRBV29-1 to TRBJ2-5, with 9 bases matching TRBD1. J lost 1 base, V lost 3 bases, and 9 bases had no gene match. The CDR3 spans 16 residues. Germline-derived CDR1 and CDR2 are SQVTM and ANQGSEA. The CDR3: CSVETAGTGSQETQYF. The CDR3 nucleotides are TGCAGCGTTGAGACAGCCGGGACAGGGTCCCAAGAGACCCAGTACTTC.

The chain joins TRBV4-3 to TRBJ2-7; TRBD1 matches at 7 bases. J gave up 12 bases and V 0 bases, and 17 bases lay outside the gene matches. CDR1 and CDR2 from the germline V gene are LGHNA and YSLEER. This CDR3 spans 16 amino acids. Written as DNA, the CDR3 is TGCGCCAGCAGCCAAGAAATGATAGGGGGCTCCTACGTGCGGTACTTC. This translates into CASSQEMIGGSYVRYF.

This clonotype was counted ten times or more. The chain recombines TRBV5-1 with TRBJ2-1; 12 bases are a match to TRBD2. CDR3 length: 17 residues. After removal of 0 bases from V and 8 bases from J, the junction contained 9 bases not matched to a gene. The germline V gene encodes CDR1 SGHRS and CDR2 YFSETQ. The CDR3 DNA follows: TGCGCCAGCAGCTTGGCCGCTAGCGGGAGGGCCATCCATGAGCAGTTCTTC. Its translation is CASSLAASGRAIHEQFF.

This clonotype was observed at least ten times. The chain is built from TRBV7-2 and TRBJ2-1; D is uncertain. Germline CDR1 and CDR2: SGHTA and FQGNSA. The length of the CDR3 is 15 residues. Trimming cost V 7 bases and J 0 bases, with 13 bases left between them. In DNA, the CDR3 is TGTGCCAGCACCTCAAACGCCGGCTCCTACAATGAGCAGTTCTTC. Encoded protein: CASTSNAGSYNEQFF.

This clonotype was picked up many times. The V and J genes are TRBV5-1 and TRBJ1-1, with TRBD1 matching 10 bases. Germline assignment: CDR1 SGHRS and CDR2 YFSETQ. Germline trimming cut 4 bases from V and 5 bases from J; bases unmatched to any gene: 8. The CDR3 has 15 residues. CDR3 in DNA: TGCGCCAGCAGCCCACGACAGGGGGCAGGTACTGAAGCTTTCTTT. Its translation is CASSPRQGAGTEAFF. Full variable domain (rest looked up from reference TRBV5-1 and TRBJ1-1): KAGVTQTPRYLIKTRGQQVTLSCSPISGHRSVSWYQQTPGQGLQFLFEYFSETQRNKGNFPGRFSGRQFSNSRSEMNVSTLELGDSALYLCASSPRQGAGTEAFFGQGTRLTVV.

A remark on this clonotype: A much larger clone is a single base away; this may be a read error. The V call is TRBV6-2 or TRBV6-3, the J call TRBJ2-3; D remains unclear. Germline CDR1 reads MNHEY; CDR2 reads SVGEGT. The length of the CDR3 is 16 residues. DNA for the CDR3: TGTGCCAACAGTTACTCCCGGGCCCGTAGCACAGATACGCAGTATTTT. Residues: CANSYSRARSTDTQYF.

This clonotype was observed a few times. The chain employs TRBV20-1 and TRBJ2-3; a possible D gene is TRBD2 (6 bases). The CDR3 has 15 amino acids. Germline V gene lookup returns CDR1 DFQATT and CDR2 SNEGSKA (reference sequence). Trimming removed 0 bases from V and 6 bases from J, with 16 bases in between. As DNA, the CDR3 is TGCAGTGCTAGAGATGCGGCGGGGTCATGGGATACGCAGTATTTT. Amino acids: CSARDAAGSWDTQYF.

This clonotype has at least ten counts. This sequence joins TRBV7-9 and TRBJ1-1; possible D gene TRBD1, 5 bases. Germline V lookup: CDR1 SEHNR, CDR2 FQNEAQ (reference sequence). The CDR3 is made up of 13 amino acids. The V and J ends lost 4 bases and 3 bases respectively, with 9 bases between them. CDR3 amino acids: CASSWGGDTEAFF. For the CDR3, the DNA is TGTGCCAGCAGCTGGGGGGGGGACACTGAAGCTTTCTTT. The variable domain in full, with the rest retrieved from reference TRBV7-9 and TRBJ1-1, is DTGVSQNPRHKITKRGQNVTFRCDPISEHNRLYWYRQTLGQGPEFLTYFQNEAQLEKSRLLSDRFSAERPKGSFSTLEIQRTEQGDSAMYLCASSWGGDTEAFFGQGTRLTVV.

This rearrangement joins TRBV7-3 to TRBJ2-2; 9 positions agree with TRBD2. The CDR3 is 17 amino acids. Germline V gene lookup returns CDR1 SGHTA and CDR2 FQGTGA. The J segment lost 0 bases and the V segment lost 1 base, leaving 3 bases of the junction unmatched. In nucleotides, the CDR3 is TGTGCCAGCAGCTTAAATGGCGGGAGGGCGAACACCGGGGAGCTGTTTTTT. It encodes CASSLNGGRANTGELFF.

This clonotype has more than one count but fewer than ten. The chain employs TRBV3-1 and TRBJ2-1; the D gene is possibly TRBD2 (7 bases). V was pared by 6 bases and J by 7 bases, with 16 bases between. The V gene's germline CDR1 is LGHDT and CDR2 YNNKEL (reference sequence). The CDR3 is 14 residues long. In DNA, the CDR3 is TGTGCCAGCAGACACGGCGGGGGCGGGAATGAGCAGTTCTTC. Its translation is CASRHGGGGNEQFF.

Only a few counts were recorded for this clonotype. In DNA, the CDR3 is TGTGCCAGCAGAATGGACACCGGGGGCACTGAAGCTTTCTTT. Its translation is CASRMDTGGTEAFF. The chain links TRBV6-4 to TRBJ1-1; D may be TRBD1 (5 bases). The germline V gene encodes CDR1 MRHNA and CDR2 SNTAGT. CDR3 length: 14 amino acids. Between the trimmed V and J ends, which lost 6 bases and 4 bases, there was a span of 15 bases.

Points on this clonotype: The conserved final phenylalanine or tryptophan is absent from the CDR3, which likely points to a read error. The rearrangement uses TRBV27 and TRBJ2-7, with D perhaps matching TRBD2 (6 bases). The CDR3 covers 16 residues. The V end was cut by 0 bases, the J end by 1 base, with 13 bases between. Germline assignment: CDR1 MNHEY and CDR2 SMNVEV (reference sequence). CDR3 nucleotides: TGTGCCAGCAGTTTATCCCCCGGGGGTCAGTCCTACGAGCAGTACTCC. It is translated as CASSLSPGGQSYEQYS.

This clonotype appeared a few times. The J gene is TRBJ1-1, the V gene TRBV3-1; TRBD1 matches at 11 bases. The CDR3 runs 18 residues. Germline loops: CDR1 LGHDT, CDR2 YNNKEL (reference sequence). J lost 2 bases, V lost 0 bases, and 8 bases had no gene match. This chain's CDR3 is CASSQESGQGAKNTEAFF. DNA of the CDR3: TGTGCCAGCAGCCAAGAAAGCGGACAGGGGGCTAAAAACACTGAAGCTTTCTTT.

This clonotype was observed a few times. A much larger clone is a single base away; this may be a read error. The chain has TRBV5-1 and TRBJ2-1; 7 positions agree with TRBD2. CDR3 length: 14 residues. The ends lost 1 base at V and 7 bases at J; junction bases unmatched: 5. Germline V CDR1 and CDR2: SGHRS, YFSETQ. The CDR3 loop reads CASSLPGLVNEQFF. In nucleotides, the CDR3 is TGCGCCAGCAGCTTGCCAGGACTAGTAAATGAGCAGTTCTTC.

The sample holds many counts of this clonotype. This rearrangement joins TRBV2 to TRBJ2-5; 7 nucleotides match TRBD1. CDR1 is SNHLY, CDR2 FYNNEI, per germline. CDR3 length: 16 amino acids. V trimming: 0 bases; J trimming: 5 bases; junction bases outside the gene matches: 9. For the CDR3, the DNA is TGTGCCAGCAGTGAAGCCGTAAGGGGGCGCGGGGAGACCCAGTACTTC. This encodes CASSEAVRGRGETQYF.

This clonotype was recorded many times. The chain joins TRBV7-9 to TRBJ2-5; perhaps TRBD2 as D (6 bases). Germline V gene lookup returns CDR1 SEHNR and CDR2 FQNEAQ (reference sequence). V was cut by 7 bases and J by 5 bases, with 20 bases left in between. CDR3 size: 15 residues. The CDR3 bases are TGTGCCAGCACCCCTGGAGGGGAAGGGGCTGAGACCCAGTACTTC. It is translated as CASTPGGEGAETQYF. Supplemented by reference TRBV7-9 and TRBJ2-5, the full variable domain reads DTGVSQNPRHKITKRGQNVTFRCDPISEHNRLYWYRQTLGQGPEFLTYFQNEAQLEKSRLLSDRFSAERPKGSFSTLEIQRTEQGDSAMYLCASTPGGEGAETQYFGPGTRLLVL.

This clonotype has at least ten counts. The chain joins TRBV14 to TRBJ2-1; D remains ambiguous. The CDR3 sequence is 16 residues long. The V gene lost 4 bases and the J gene lost 3 bases, with 16 bases spanning the gap. Germline V lookup: CDR1 SGHDN, CDR2 FVKESK. CDR3 nucleotide sequence: TGTGCCAGCAGCCCCATTTCGCGGCTAATCTACAATGAGCAGTTCTTC. This codes for CASSPISRLIYNEQFF.

The table lists this clonotype with many counts. The rearrangement joins TRBV29-1 to TRBJ2-1, with 13 bases fitting TRBD2. After removal of 5 bases from V and 9 bases from J, the junction contained 7 bases not matched to a gene. CDR1 SQVTM and CDR2 ANQGSEA come from the germline V gene. There are 14 residues in the CDR3. The CDR3 loop reads CSVLGLAGELEQFF. CDR3 coding DNA: TGCAGCGTTCTCGGACTAGCGGGAGAGCTTGAGCAGTTCTTC.

This clonotype was seen a handful of times. The chain couples TRBV7-2 to TRBJ2-6, with 11 positions matching TRBD1. The germline gives CDR1 SGHTA, CDR2 FQGNSA. Losses at the gene ends were 5 bases for V and 1 base for J; bases not matched to a gene: 7. This CDR3 contains 18 residues. This chain's CDR3 is CASSPGTGGGSGANVLTF. As DNA, the CDR3 is TGTGCCAGCAGCCCCGGGACAGGGGGAGGGTCTGGGGCCAACGTCCTGACTTTC.

The J gene is TRBJ2-3, the V gene TRBV15; 9 bases align to TRBD1. With 3 bases clipped from V and 4 bases from J, the junction kept 8 bases outside the gene matches. The CDR3 covers 16 residues. Germline CDR1 is LNHNV and CDR2 is YYDKDF (reference sequence). DNA for the CDR3: TGTGCCACCAGCAGTCCCGGGACAGGGTATGCAGATACGCAGTATTTT. Its translation is CATSSPGTGYADTQYF. The whole variable domain, remainder taken from reference TRBV15 and TRBJ2-3, is DAMVIQNPRYQVTQFGKPVTLSCSQTLNHNVMYWYQQKSSQAPKLLFHYYDKDFNNEADTPDNFQSRRPNTSFCFLDIRSPGLGDTAMYLCATSSPGTGYADTQYFGPGTRLTVL.

This clonotype appeared many times. The chain combines TRBV7-8 with TRBJ1-3; the D gene is possibly TRBD1 (5 bases). The germline CDR1 and CDR2 sequences are SGHVS and FQNEAQ. The CDR3 totals 14 residues. The V end was cut by 1 base, the J end by 6 bases, with 10 bases between. The CDR3 spells CASSLGQGINTIYF. DNA for the CDR3: TGTGCCAGCAGCTTAGGTCAGGGAATAAACACCATATATTTT.

In the case of this clonotype: At one boundary the junction diverges from the germline segment, which might be a read error. The chain combines TRBV5-6 with TRBJ1-1, with D perhaps TRBD1 (5 bases). There are 17 residues in the CDR3. Germline CDR1 reads SGHDT; CDR2 reads YYEEEE. The CDR3: CASSLEQGAGIVTEASF. The DNA for the CDR3 is TGTGCCAGCAGCTTGGAGCAAGGGGCAGGGATAGTCACTGAAGCTTCCTTT.

The table lists this clonotype with many counts. CDR3 residues: CASSVLNTPGAGAFF. As DNA, the CDR3 is TGTGCCAGCAGCGTGCTTAACACCCCCGGGGCTGGGGCATTCTTT. The chain couples TRBV9 to TRBJ1-1; tentatively, D is TRBD1 (5 bases). This CDR3 has 15 amino acids. The ends were cut back, 2 bases at V and 14 bases at J, with 25 bases in the middle. Germline values: CDR1 SGDLS, CDR2 YYNGEE.

Ten or more counts support this clonotype. The V call is TRBV7-9, the J call TRBJ2-1; 13 bases map to TRBD2. Germline V gene lookup returns CDR1 SEHNR and CDR2 FQNEAQ (reference sequence). After removal of 1 base from V and 6 bases from J, the junction contained 6 bases not matched to a gene. This CDR3 is 17 amino acids long. CDR3 residues: CASSLGSLAGGFNEQFF. CDR3 DNA sequence: TGTGCCAGCAGCTTAGGATCACTAGCGGGAGGGTTCAATGAGCAGTTCTTC.